This TCR beta chain was captured in a study of cytomegalovirus exposure and HLA in healthy donors. Whole-study results and caveats: In a later analysis, roughly 17,000 TCR beta sequences were associated with HLA alleles at 0.05 false discovery rate. Researchers catalogued approximately 160 TCR beta chains as cytomegalovirus-associated. The study assumed roughly uniform donor sequencing depth for presence/absence analyses. The classifier reportedly diagnosed cytomegalovirus status with high sensitivity and specificity.

About this clone itself: Antigen specificity is unknown.

V was pared by 3 bases and J by 1 base, with 14 bases between. Germline CDR1 reads GTSNPN; CDR2 reads SVGIG (reference sequence). The CDR3 consists of 15 residues. PCR involved 60 Vbeta and 13 Jbeta primers. Clones were sequenced by immunoSEQ multiplex PCR, and TCRdb holds only the in-frame ones, with some missing. The top ten clones hold 0.85% to 1.4% of a sample with over 100,000 clones, 79% of them seen once. This sequence was found in a male donor in good health and CMV-seronegative. Sequencing was carried out using PBMCs. The rearrangement joins TRBV30 to TRBJ2-3; perhaps TRBD2 as D (5 bases). The CDR3 DNA reads TGTGCCTGGAGCCCCCCCCCGCGGGGCACAGATACGCAGTATTTT. Protein sequence: CAWSPPPRGTDTQYF. Supplemented by reference TRBV30 and TRBJ2-3, the full variable domain reads SQTIHQWPATLVQPVGSPLSLECTVEGTSNPNLYWYRQAAGRGLQLLFYSVGIGQISSEVPQNLSASRPQDRQFILSSKKLLLSDSGFYLCAWSPPPRGTDTQYFGPGTRLTVL.